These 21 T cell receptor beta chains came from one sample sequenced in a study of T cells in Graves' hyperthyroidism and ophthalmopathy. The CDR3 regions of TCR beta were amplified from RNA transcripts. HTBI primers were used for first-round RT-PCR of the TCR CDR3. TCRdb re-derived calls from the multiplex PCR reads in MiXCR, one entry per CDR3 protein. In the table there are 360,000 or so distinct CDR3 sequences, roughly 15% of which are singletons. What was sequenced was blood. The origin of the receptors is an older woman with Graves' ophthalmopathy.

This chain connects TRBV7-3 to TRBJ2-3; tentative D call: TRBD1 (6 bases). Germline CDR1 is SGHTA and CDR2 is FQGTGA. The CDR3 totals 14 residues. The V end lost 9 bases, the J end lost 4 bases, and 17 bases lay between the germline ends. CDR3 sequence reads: CASSMSGVPDTQYF. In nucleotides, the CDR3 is TGTGCCAGTAGTATGTCAGGGGTTCCAGATACGCAGTATTTT.

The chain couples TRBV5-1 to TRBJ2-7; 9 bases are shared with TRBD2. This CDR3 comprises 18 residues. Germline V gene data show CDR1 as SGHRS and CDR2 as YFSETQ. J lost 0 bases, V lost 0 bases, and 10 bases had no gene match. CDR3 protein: CASSLDWSKREVSYEQYF. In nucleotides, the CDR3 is TGCGCCAGCAGCTTGGATTGGTCAAAGCGGGAGGTCTCCTACGAGCAGTACTTC.

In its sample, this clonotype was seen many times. The CDR3 spells CAWSVRSSPFSGNTIYF. The CDR3 DNA follows: TGTGCCTGGAGTGTACGGTCATCTCCATTCTCTGGAAACACCATATATTTT. The genes are TRBV30 and TRBJ1-3; D not resolved. V lost 0 bases and J 0 bases, leaving 15 bases between the germline ends. The germline V gene encodes CDR1 GTSNPN and CDR2 SVGIG (reference sequence). The CDR3 consists of 17 residues.

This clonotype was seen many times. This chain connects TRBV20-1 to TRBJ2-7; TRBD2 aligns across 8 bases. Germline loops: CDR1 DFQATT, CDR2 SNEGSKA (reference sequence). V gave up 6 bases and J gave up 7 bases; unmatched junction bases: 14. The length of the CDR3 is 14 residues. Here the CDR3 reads CSAPGVAGPPEQYF. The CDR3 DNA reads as TGCAGTGCCCCTGGGGTAGCGGGACCCCCTGAGCAGTACTTC.

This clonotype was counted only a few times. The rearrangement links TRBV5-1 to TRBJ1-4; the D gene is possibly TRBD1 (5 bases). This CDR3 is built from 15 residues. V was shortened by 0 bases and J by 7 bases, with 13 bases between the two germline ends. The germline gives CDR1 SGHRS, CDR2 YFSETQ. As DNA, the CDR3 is TGCGCCAGCAGCTTGGAGGGGCAGCGGAGTGAAAAACTGTTTTTT. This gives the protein CASSLEGQRSEKLFF.

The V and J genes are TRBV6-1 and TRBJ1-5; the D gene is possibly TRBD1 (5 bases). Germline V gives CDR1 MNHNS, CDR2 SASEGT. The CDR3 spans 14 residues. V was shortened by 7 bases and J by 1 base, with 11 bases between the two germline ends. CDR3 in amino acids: CASIPRDSNQPQHF. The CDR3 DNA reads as TGTGCCAGCATTCCCAGGGACAGCAATCAGCCCCAGCATTTT.

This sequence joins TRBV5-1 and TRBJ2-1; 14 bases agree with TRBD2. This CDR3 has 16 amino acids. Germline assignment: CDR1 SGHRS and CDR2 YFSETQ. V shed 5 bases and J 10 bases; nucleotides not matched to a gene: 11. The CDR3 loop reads CASSRPGLAGAGEQFF. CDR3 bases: TGCGCCAGCAGTCGACCGGGACTAGCGGGGGCCGGGGAGCAGTTCTTC. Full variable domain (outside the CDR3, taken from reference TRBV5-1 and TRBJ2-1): KAGVTQTPRYLIKTRGQQVTLSCSPISGHRSVSWYQQTPGQGLQFLFEYFSETQRNKGNFPGRFSGRQFSNSRSEMNVSTLELGDSALYLCASSRPGLAGAGEQFFGPGTRLTVL.

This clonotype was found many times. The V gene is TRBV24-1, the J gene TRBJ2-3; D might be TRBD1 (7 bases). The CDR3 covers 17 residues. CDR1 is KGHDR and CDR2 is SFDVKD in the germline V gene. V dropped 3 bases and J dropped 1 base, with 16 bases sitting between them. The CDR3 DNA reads TGTGCCACCAGTGATGCGACAGGGAGGTTTGGCACAGATACGCAGTATTTT. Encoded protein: CATSDATGRFGTDTQYF.

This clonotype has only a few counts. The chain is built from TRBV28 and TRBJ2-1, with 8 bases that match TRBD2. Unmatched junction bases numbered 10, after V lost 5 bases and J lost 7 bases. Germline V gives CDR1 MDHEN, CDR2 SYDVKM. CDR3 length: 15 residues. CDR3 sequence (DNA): TGTGCCAGCAGTCTGACGGGACTAGTAGCAAATGAGCAGTTCTTC. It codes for CASSLTGLVANEQFF.

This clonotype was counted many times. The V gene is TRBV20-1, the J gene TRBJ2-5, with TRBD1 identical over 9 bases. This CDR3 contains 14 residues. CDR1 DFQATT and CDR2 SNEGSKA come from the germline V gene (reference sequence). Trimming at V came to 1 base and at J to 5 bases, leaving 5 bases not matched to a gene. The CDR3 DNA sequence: TGCAGTGCTAGAGTGGGACAGGGTAGGGAGACCCAGTACTTC. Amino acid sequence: CSARVGQGRETQYF.

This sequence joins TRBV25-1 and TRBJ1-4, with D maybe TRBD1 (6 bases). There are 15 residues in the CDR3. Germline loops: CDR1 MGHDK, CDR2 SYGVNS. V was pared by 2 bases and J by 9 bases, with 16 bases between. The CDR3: CASSEHRAGFQKLFF. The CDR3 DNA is TGTGCCAGCAGTGAACACAGGGCGGGATTCCAAAAACTGTTTTTT.

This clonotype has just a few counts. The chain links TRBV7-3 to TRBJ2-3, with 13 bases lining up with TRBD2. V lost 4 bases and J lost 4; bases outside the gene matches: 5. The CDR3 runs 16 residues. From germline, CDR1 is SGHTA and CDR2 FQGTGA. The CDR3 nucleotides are TGTGCCAGCAGCTCCCGGACTAGCGGGAGTCCAGATACGCAGTATTTT. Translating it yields CASSSRTSGSPDTQYF.

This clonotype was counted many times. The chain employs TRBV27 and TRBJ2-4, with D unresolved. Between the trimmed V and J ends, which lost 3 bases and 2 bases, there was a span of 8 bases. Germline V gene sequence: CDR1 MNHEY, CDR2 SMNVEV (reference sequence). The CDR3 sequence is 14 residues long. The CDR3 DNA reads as TGTGCCAGCAGTTTCGGAGAAACCAAAAACATTCAGTACTTC. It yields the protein CASSFGETKNIQYF.

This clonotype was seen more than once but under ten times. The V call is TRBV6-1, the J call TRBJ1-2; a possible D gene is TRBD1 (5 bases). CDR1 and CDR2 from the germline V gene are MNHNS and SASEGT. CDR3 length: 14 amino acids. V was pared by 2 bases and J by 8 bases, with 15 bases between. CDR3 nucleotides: TGTGCCAGCAGTGAAACAACTGGGGGTTACGGCTACACCTTC. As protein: CASSETTGGYGYTF.

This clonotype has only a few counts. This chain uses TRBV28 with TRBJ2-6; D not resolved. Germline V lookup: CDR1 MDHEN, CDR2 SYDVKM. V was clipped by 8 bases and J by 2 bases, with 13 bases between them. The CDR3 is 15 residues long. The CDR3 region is CASSGRTAGANVLTF. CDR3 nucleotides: TGTGCCAGCTCCGGGCGAACAGCTGGGGCCAACGTCCTGACTTTC.

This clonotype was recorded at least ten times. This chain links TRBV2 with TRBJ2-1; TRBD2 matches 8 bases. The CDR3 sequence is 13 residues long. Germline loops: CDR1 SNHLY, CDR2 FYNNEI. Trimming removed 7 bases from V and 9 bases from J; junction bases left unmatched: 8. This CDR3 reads CASTPGRAREQFF. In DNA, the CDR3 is TGTGCCAGCACCCCCGGGAGGGCCCGTGAGCAGTTCTTC.

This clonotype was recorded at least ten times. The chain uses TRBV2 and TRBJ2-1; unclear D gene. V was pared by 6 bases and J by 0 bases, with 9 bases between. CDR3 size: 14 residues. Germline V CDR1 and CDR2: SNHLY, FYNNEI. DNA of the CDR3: TGTGCCAGCAGCGCAACGAGCTCCTACAATGAGCAGTTCTTC. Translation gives CASSATSSYNEQFF. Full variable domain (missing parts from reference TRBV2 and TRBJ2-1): EPEVTQTPSHQVTQMGQEVILRCVPISNHLYFYWYRQILGQKVEFLVSFYNNEISEKSEIFDDQFSVERPDGSNFTLKIRSTKLEDSAMYFCASSATSSYNEQFFGPGTRLTVL.

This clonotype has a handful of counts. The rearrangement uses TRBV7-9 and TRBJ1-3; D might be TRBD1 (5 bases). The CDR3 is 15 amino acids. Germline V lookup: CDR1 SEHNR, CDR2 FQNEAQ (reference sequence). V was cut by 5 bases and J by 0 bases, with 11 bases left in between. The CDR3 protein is CASSAGGASGNTIYF. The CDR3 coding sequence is TGTGCCAGCAGCGCCGGCGGGGCCTCTGGAAACACCATATATTTT.

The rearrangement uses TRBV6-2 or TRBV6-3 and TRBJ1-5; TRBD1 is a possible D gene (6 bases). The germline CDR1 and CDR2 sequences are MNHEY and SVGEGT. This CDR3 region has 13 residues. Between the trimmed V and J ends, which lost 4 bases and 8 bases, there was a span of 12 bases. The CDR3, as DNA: TGTGCCAGCAGTTCGGGGGCTCGGGAGCCCCAGCATTTT. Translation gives CASSSGAREPQHF.

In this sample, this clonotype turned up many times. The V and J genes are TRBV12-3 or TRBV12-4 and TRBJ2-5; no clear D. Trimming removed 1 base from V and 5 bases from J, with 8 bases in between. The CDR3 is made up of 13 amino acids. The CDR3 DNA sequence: TGTGCCAGCAGTTTAGATGGCCGGGAGACCCAGTACTTC. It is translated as CASSLDGRETQYF.

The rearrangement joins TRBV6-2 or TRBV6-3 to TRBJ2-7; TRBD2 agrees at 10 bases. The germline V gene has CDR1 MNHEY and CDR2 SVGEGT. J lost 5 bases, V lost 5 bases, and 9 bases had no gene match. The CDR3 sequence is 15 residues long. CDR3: CASSEISGRPHEQYF. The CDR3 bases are TGTGCCAGCAGTGAAATTAGCGGGAGGCCCCACGAGCAGTACTTC.